This TCR beta chain was captured in a study of blood T cell repertoires in COVID-19 (dated by TCRdb to about 2020). At the level of the whole study: Samples covering the acute and convalescent phases of COVID-19 were provided by collaborators in the United States, Italy and Spain. The prospective study material was composed of cDNA or gDNA derived from T cells, B-cell-depleted T cells, or PBMCs. Deeply sampled blood TCRbeta repertoires from subjects exposed to, actively infected with, or recovered from COVID-19 were included in the dataset. A freely available public database, intended as a resource for researchers studying the immune response to SARS-CoV-2, is where the repertoires were released. Samples came from the ongoing ImmuneRACE study (first 160 participants) plus 1,254 subjects from 6 global collaborators. Nearly every sample came with metadata listing a de-identified subject ID, COVID-19 status, age in years and sex. Where HLA class I and class II types were available, the types were taken from metadata supplied by the sample provider, not from assay-based typing. General study outcomes and caveats: How much clinical and demographic metadata was included differed by source and by participant, and the metadata was provided uncurated.

TCRbeta CDR3 regions were amplified from genomic DNA by means of the immunoSEQ Assay, a bias-controlled multiplex PCR. The original methods were these. The number of nucleated cells in each sample was estimated from the amplification of reference gene primers within the assay. To quantify the absolute abundance of each unique TCRbeta CDR3 rearrangement, sequence reads were collapsed and filtered. For each sample, productive Simpson clonality was calculated by taking the square root of Simpson's diversity index across productive rearrangements. TCRdb carries this immuneACCESS record with in-frame sequences only. Its versions omit some clonotypes, under half of them owing to an unresolved V gene in the studies checked, with the rest unexplained. D and trimming come from the DNA, and the V and J calls and clone size come from that table. For this sample there are more than 300,000 clones; more than 70% appear just once. Of the sample, around 1.6% is held by the ten largest clones.

CDR1 and CDR2, per the germline V gene (reference sequence), are LGHDT and YNNKEL. V has 4 bases trimmed and J has 5 bases trimmed; junction bases matching no gene number 11. Inclusive of the bounding cysteine and phenylalanine, the CDR3 is 16 residues long. Only CDR3 DNA is held: 48 bases, read in frame from base 1. Concerning this clone: Its antigen remains undetermined. No base qualities exist here, and no much larger clone lies one base off it.

Whole blood was collected in K2EDTA tubes by collaborating institutions according to the institutions' own protocols. For TCRbeta analysis, collaborator samples were shipped as frozen whole blood, as isolated PBMCs, or as DNA extracted from either sample type. The chain uses TRBV3-1 (or the pseudogene TRBV3-2) and TRBJ2-7; 10 nucleotides in the junction match TRBD1. The sequenced sample consisted of peripheral blood. This receptor was taken from a woman between 45 and 60 years old with acute or convalescent COVID-19. The nucleotide sequence is TGTGCCAGCAGCCCGTCTGGGACAGGGGAAATGGACGAGCAGTACTTC. This gives the protein CASSPSGTGEMDEQYF.